The 11 T cell receptor beta chains listed next were all sequenced from one sample in a study of vaccination and CD4 T cells after COVID-19. TCRdb passed the PCR reads through MiXCR, listing each CDR3 protein once. The data show 35,000 to 45,000 distinct CDR3 sequences, around 39% seen once. The time point denotes: late sampling 161 to 241 days after vaccination in three convalescent patients. The sequencing here drew on CD4+ T cells from blood, taken about 7 months after SARS-CoV-2 vaccination. The source of these receptors is a human donor who had recovered from COVID-19.

The rearrangement uses TRBV21-1 and TRBJ1-5. TRBV21-1 is a pseudogene. The CDR3 is made up of 14 amino acids. CDR3 sequence reads: CASSVGSFNQPQHF. In DNA form, the CDR3 reads TGTGCCAGCAGCGTGGGGAGTTTCAATCAGCCCCAGCATTTT.

This rearrangement joins TRBV5-1 to TRBJ2-7; TRBD2 agrees at 7 bases. Germline loops: CDR1 SGHRS, CDR2 YFSETQ. The CDR3 has 15 amino acids. J was trimmed by 2 bases and V by 0 bases; bases with no gene match: 5. Written as DNA, the CDR3 is TGCGCCAGCAGCTTGGCCAGCGGGATCACCTACGAGCAGTACTTC. Translation gives CASSLASGITYEQYF.

The chain recombines TRBV20-1 with TRBJ1-5; D uncertain. Germline CDR1 reads DFQATT; CDR2 reads SNEGSKA (reference sequence). This CDR3 is 14 amino acids long. V was clipped by 4 bases and J by 0 bases, with 10 bases between them. CDR3 nucleotide sequence: TGCAGTGCTAACAGAGAATATAGCAATCAGCCCCAGCATTTT. It codes for CSANREYSNQPQHF.

The J gene is TRBJ2-1, the V gene TRBV28; D may be TRBD1 (6 bases). Trimming stripped 5 bases from V and 3 bases from J, with 8 bases between. Germline-derived CDR1 and CDR2 are MDHEN and SYDVKM. The CDR3 sequence is 13 residues long. Here the CDR3 reads CASSKDSYNEQFF. The DNA for the CDR3 is TGTGCCAGCAGTAAGGACAGCTACAATGAGCAGTTCTTC.

The chain recombines TRBV27 with TRBJ1-5; D ambiguous. Germline assignment: CDR1 MNHEY and CDR2 SMNVEV (reference sequence). This CDR3 has 14 residues. With 3 bases removed from V and 0 bases from J, the gap between germline ends came to 6 bases. The CDR3 loop reads CASSFGDSNQPQHF. CDR3 DNA sequence: TGTGCCAGCAGTTTCGGGGATAGCAATCAGCCCCAGCATTTT.

The chain employs TRBV7-3 and TRBJ2-2; D might be TRBD1 (6 bases). CDR3 size: 15 residues. Trimming took off 4 bases at V and 2 bases at J, with 11 bases between the two ends. CDR1 and CDR2 (germline): SGHTA, FQGTGA. The CDR3 spells CASSSRGLNTGELFF. The CDR3 bases are TGTGCCAGCAGCTCCAGGGGTCTAAACACCGGGGAGCTGTTTTTT.

DNA for the CDR3: TGTGCCAGCAGCTTACAGGGTAATCAGCCCCAGCATTTT. It translates to CASSLQGNQPQHF. The chain combines TRBV7-2 with TRBJ1-5, with TRBD1 as a possible D gene (5 bases). V was cut by 2 bases and J by 4 bases, with 6 bases left in between. The CDR3 is 13 residues long. Germline loops: CDR1 SGHTA, CDR2 FQGNSA.

This clonotype was seen just once. The chain joins TRBV7-9 to TRBJ2-7; 7 nucleotides agree with TRBD2. The CDR3 has 16 amino acids. With 3 bases clipped from V and 2 bases from J, the junction kept 10 bases outside the gene matches. CDR1 is SEHNR, CDR2 FQNEAQ, per germline (reference sequence). CDR3 coding DNA: TGTGCCAGCAGCTTGGGGGAGGGGCGGAAAACCTACGAGCAGTACTTC. This gives the protein CASSLGEGRKTYEQYF.

The table lists this clonotype with a count of one. The V gene is TRBV19, the J gene TRBJ2-1, with 9 positions matching TRBD2. CDR1 and CDR2 from the germline V gene are LNHDA and SQIVND (reference sequence). Germline trimming cut 1 base from V and 6 bases from J; bases unmatched to any gene: 13. The CDR3 spans 18 residues. CDR3 in DNA: TGTGCCAGTAGTATAGCGGGAGGAGGAGCGGGAGGCCGCAATGAGCAGTTCTTC. This encodes CASSIAGGGAGGRNEQFF. The full variable domain, rest sourced from reference TRBV19 and TRBJ2-1, is DGGITQSPKYLFRKEGQNVTLSCEQNLNHDAMYWYRQDPGQGLRLIYYSQIVNDFQKGDIAEGYSVSREKKESFPLTVTSAQKNPTAFYLCASSIAGGGAGGRNEQFFGPGTRLTVL.

The V gene is TRBV27, the J gene TRBJ1-6, with D unresolved. With 8 bases removed from V and 8 bases from J, the gap between germline ends came to 10 bases. The CDR3 is 12 residues long. Germline V gene lookup returns CDR1 MNHEY and CDR2 SMNVEV (reference sequence). CDR3 sequence (DNA): TGTGCCAGCGGCTGGAGGGATTCACCCCTCCACTTT. It codes for CASGWRDSPLHF.

The chain couples TRBV6-5 to TRBJ2-7, with TRBD2 as a possible D gene (6 bases). Trimming stripped 4 bases from V and 6 bases from J, with 10 bases between. The CDR3 is 12 amino acids. CDR1 is MNHEY, CDR2 SVGAGI, per germline. The CDR3 nucleotides read TGTGCCAGCAGTTTAATGGGAGGCGAGCAGTACTTC. Amino acid sequence: CASSLMGGEQYF.